This T cell receptor beta chain came from a study of blood T cells in healthy people across ages. Germline V gene data show CDR1 as MRHNA and CDR2 as SNTAGT. Between the trimmed V and J ends, which lost 0 bases and 7 bases, there was a span of 10 bases. This CDR3 has 15 residues. The use of a sample-barcoded 5' primer and a J-beta primer mix characterized a second PCR of roughly 6 to 11 cycles. TCRdb recomputed calls from the 5' RACE reads with MiXCR, one row per CDR3 protein. The table includes some 940,000 distinct CDR3 sequences, 25% to 35% detected once. Remarks on this clonotype: Its antigen is undetermined.

Study-level findings and limits: While age rose, TCR beta diversity per million T cells dropped in a roughly linear way.

This sample also belongs to another study, concerning T cells of mothers and their children. From that paper: The study obtained over 8 million TCR beta CDR3 reads per mother and 2.5 million to 3.5 million per child.

The source is a woman in her thirties or forties in good health. Sequencing was carried out using blood. The V and J genes are TRBV6-4 and TRBJ1-6, with a weak D call TRBD1 (6 bases). As DNA, the CDR3 is TGTGCCAGCAGTGACTCATCCGGGGGCAATTCACCCCTCCACTTT. The encoded protein is CASSDSSGGNSPLHF.